These 17 T cell receptor beta chains were sequenced from one sample in a study of PD-L1 blockade in urothelial cancer. The protocol was immunoSEQ multiplex PCR, while the TCRdb copy is restricted to in-frame clones and leaves out a portion. The table has about 130,000 clones, approximately 84% seen once. Time point: pretreatment peripheral blood. This specimen was PBMCs, taken around atezolizumab (anti-PD-L1) treatment. The receptors originated from a man in his fifties with urothelial cancer.

The CDR3 here is CASSVSSGTTLYEQYF. The CDR3 coding sequence is TGTGCCAGCAGTGTCAGTTCCGGGACAACTCTCTACGAGCAGTACTTC. The chain combines TRBV6-1 with TRBJ2-7; D may be TRBD1 (6 bases). Deletions cut 4 bases from V and 3 bases from J, with 19 bases between. Germline V gene sequence: CDR1 MNHNS, CDR2 SASEGT. This CDR3 has 16 residues.

The chain couples TRBV28 to TRBJ2-7; a possible D gene is TRBD2 (6 bases). The germline V gene encodes CDR1 MDHEN and CDR2 SYDVKM. The CDR3 is 18 amino acids. Deletions cut 7 bases from V and 7 bases from J, with 32 bases between. The CDR3 DNA follows: TGTGCCAGCACCGACGGGGGATTGGGGACCTTACCGCCGGGGGAGCAGTACTTC. As protein: CASTDGGLGTLPPGEQYF.

The V gene is TRBV11-2, the J gene TRBJ2-7; TRBD1 is a possible D gene (6 bases). Germline CDR1 and CDR2: SGHAT and FQNNGV. The V and J ends lost 0 bases and 3 bases respectively, with 12 bases between them. The CDR3 runs 15 residues. The CDR3 bases are TGTGCCAGCAGCTTAGACGGGGACATCGTCTACGAGCAGTACTTC. This sequence encodes CASSLDGDIVYEQYF.

The CDR3 DNA is TGTGCCAGCAGTCGGGGGGTACAGAAATCCTACGAGCAGTACTTC. Translation: CASSRGVQKSYEQYF. The chain carries TRBV6-5 and TRBJ2-7; the match to TRBD2 covers 7 bases. The germline V gene has CDR1 MNHEY and CDR2 SVGAGI. Losses at the gene ends were 5 bases for V and 1 base for J; bases not matched to a gene: 8. CDR3 length equals 15 residues.

The chain recombines TRBV27 with TRBJ1-3, with a possible D match to TRBD1 (5 bases). The V end lost 6 bases, the J end lost 2 bases, and 23 bases lay between the germline ends. The CDR3 runs to 18 residues. Germline V gene sequence: CDR1 MNHEY, CDR2 SMNVEV (reference sequence). CDR3 in amino acids: CASSKAQGTSGAGNTIYF. The CDR3 DNA is TGTGCCAGCAGCAAAGCCCAGGGAACTAGCGGGGCTGGAAACACCATATATTTT.

This clone was recorded only once. The V and J genes are TRBV5-4 and TRBJ2-5; 12 bases line up with TRBD1. The CDR3 spans 13 residues. The V gene's germline CDR1 is SGHNT and CDR2 YYREEE (reference sequence). The V segment lost 5 bases and the J segment 4 bases; nucleotides outside the gene matches: 0. In nucleotides, the CDR3 is TGTGCCAGCAGGGGACAGGGGGCAGAGACCCAGTACTTC. It specifies CASRGQGAETQYF.

The J gene is TRBJ1-1, the V gene TRBV10-3; 12 nucleotides align to TRBD1. From germline, CDR1 is ENHRY and CDR2 SYGVKD. The ends lost 4 bases at V and 10 bases at J; junction bases unmatched: 4. The CDR3 totals 13 residues. For the CDR3, the DNA is TGTGCCATCAGTGCCGGGACAGGGGGCCCAGCTTTCTTT. Protein product: CAISAGTGGPAFF.

This chain uses TRBV6-5 with TRBJ2-1; 7 nucleotides align to TRBD1. J lost 5 bases, V lost 2 bases, and 3 bases had no gene match. This CDR3 has 14 residues. Per germline, CDR1 MNHEY and CDR2 SVGAGI. The CDR3 bases are TGTGCCAGCAGTTACACCACAGGGGACAATGAGCAGTTCTTC. Its translation: CASSYTTGDNEQFF.

The rearrangement joins TRBV5-4 to TRBJ2-2; perhaps TRBD2 as D (6 bases). The CDR3 spans 16 residues. V lost 3 bases and J 3 bases, leaving 15 bases between the germline ends. Germline values: CDR1 SGHNT, CDR2 YYREEE (reference sequence). CDR3 amino acids: CASSSGRDRDTGELFF. CDR3 DNA sequence: TGTGCCAGCAGCTCAGGGCGGGATCGGGACACCGGGGAGCTGTTTTTT.

The rearrangement joins TRBV30 to TRBJ2-1; the match to TRBD2 covers 8 bases. From germline, CDR1 is GTSNPN and CDR2 SVGIG (reference sequence). J was trimmed by 0 bases and V by 1 base; bases with no gene match: 11. This CDR3 is 18 amino acids long. CDR3 protein: CAWSGGTRDKSSYNEQFF. The CDR3 nucleotides read TGTGCCTGGAGTGGAGGGACTAGGGACAAAAGCTCCTACAATGAGCAGTTCTTC.

This rearrangement joins TRBV27 to TRBJ1-4, with a weak D call TRBD1 (6 bases). CDR1 and CDR2 (germline): MNHEY, SMNVEV (reference sequence). The V and J ends lost 5 bases and 7 bases respectively, with 17 bases between them. This CDR3 contains 15 residues. The CDR3 DNA follows: TGTGCCAGCAGTCCATCGGGGGGCGTGAGTGAAAAACTGTTTTTT. This sequence encodes CASSPSGGVSEKLFF.

The gene calls are TRBV18 and TRBJ1-2; 8 bases are a match to TRBD1. This CDR3 has 15 residues. Trimming cost V 2 bases and J 3 bases; bases outside gene matches: 5. Germline CDR1 is KGHSH and CDR2 is LQKENI. In DNA form, the CDR3 reads TGTGCCAGCTCACCAGGGGCAGGGGGCGACTATGGCTACACCTTC. Translated: CASSPGAGGDYGYTF.

The chain joins TRBV2 to TRBJ1-1; D is unclear. CDR3 length: 13 amino acids. Germline V CDR1 and CDR2: SNHLY, FYNNEI. V was clipped by 8 bases and J by 3 bases, with 13 bases between them. As DNA, the CDR3 is TGTGCCAGCGTCCGGTCTCCGGACACTGAAGCTTTCTTT. Amino acid sequence: CASVRSPDTEAFF.

J is TRBJ2-5 and V is TRBV6-5, with 7 bases that match TRBD2. Germline lookup yields CDR1 MNHEY and CDR2 SVGAGI. Germline trimming cut 0 bases from V and 8 bases from J; bases unmatched to any gene: 3. The CDR3 extends over 13 amino acids. The CDR3 nucleotides read TGTGCCAGCAGTTACTCGGGGGGGGGTACCCAGTACTTC. Amino acid sequence: CASSYSGGGTQYF.

The V call is TRBV5-1, the J call TRBJ2-1; 11 positions match TRBD1. V was pared by 4 bases and J by 9 bases, with 9 bases of the junction left unmatched. Germline lookup yields CDR1 SGHRS and CDR2 YFSETQ. The CDR3 sequence is 15 residues long. The CDR3 DNA reads TGCGCCAGCAGCGTCCGGCGGGACAGGGGGGGTGAGCAGTTCTTC. This translates into CASSVRRDRGGEQFF. The whole variable domain, remainder taken from reference TRBV5-1 and TRBJ2-1, is KAGVTQTPRYLIKTRGQQVTLSCSPISGHRSVSWYQQTPGQGLQFLFEYFSETQRNKGNFPGRFSGRQFSNSRSEMNVSTLELGDSALYLCASSVRRDRGGEQFFGPGTRLTVL.

J is TRBJ2-1 and V is TRBV5-5; maybe TRBD1 (5 bases). Germline CDR1 reads SGHKS; CDR2 reads YYEKEE (reference sequence). V was clipped by 0 bases and J by 1 base, with 8 bases between them. This CDR3 is 15 amino acids long. CDR3 DNA sequence: TGTGCCAGCAGCTTGGAGGGGATATCCTACAATGAGCAGTTCTTC. This codes for CASSLEGISYNEQFF.

DNA of the CDR3: TGTGCCAGCACCCTGAATCAGCCCCAGCATTTT. This codes for CASTLNQPQHF. The chain recombines TRBV27 with TRBJ1-5; D ambiguous. V lost 7 bases and J lost 4, with 5 bases in between. The CDR3 totals 11 residues. Germline V gene sequence: CDR1 MNHEY, CDR2 SMNVEV (reference sequence).